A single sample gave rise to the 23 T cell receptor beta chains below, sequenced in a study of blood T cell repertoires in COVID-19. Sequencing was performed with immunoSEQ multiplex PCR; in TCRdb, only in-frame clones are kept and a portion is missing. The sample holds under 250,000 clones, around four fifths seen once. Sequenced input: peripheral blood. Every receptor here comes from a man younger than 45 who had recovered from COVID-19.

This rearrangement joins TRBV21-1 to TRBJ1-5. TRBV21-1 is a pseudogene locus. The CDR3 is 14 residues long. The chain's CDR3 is CASTPRYSNQPQHF. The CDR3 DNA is TGTGCCAGCACCCCCCGTTATAGCAATCAGCCCCAGCATTTT.

The CDR3 is CASSPALTYNEQFF. For the CDR3, the DNA is TGTGCCAGCTCACCGGCCTTAACCTACAATGAGCAGTTCTTC. The J gene is TRBJ2-1, the V gene TRBV18; D remains unclear. Germline CDR1 reads KGHSH; CDR2 reads LQKENI. Trimming removed 3 bases from V and 2 bases from J, with 8 bases in between. The CDR3 contains 14 residues.

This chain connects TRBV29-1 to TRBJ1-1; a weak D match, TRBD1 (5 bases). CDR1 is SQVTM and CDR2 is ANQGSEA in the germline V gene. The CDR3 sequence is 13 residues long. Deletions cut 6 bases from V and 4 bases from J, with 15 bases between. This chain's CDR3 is CSVVGGSGTEAFF. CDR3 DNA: TGCAGCGTCGTGGGGGGTAGCGGCACTGAAGCTTTCTTT.

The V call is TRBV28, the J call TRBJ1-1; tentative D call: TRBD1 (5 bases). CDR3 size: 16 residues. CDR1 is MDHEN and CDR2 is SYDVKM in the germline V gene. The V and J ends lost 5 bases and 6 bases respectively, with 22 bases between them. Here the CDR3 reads CASSVWAGFVLAEAFF. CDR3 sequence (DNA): TGTGCCAGCAGTGTTTGGGCAGGGTTCGTGCTAGCTGAAGCTTTCTTT. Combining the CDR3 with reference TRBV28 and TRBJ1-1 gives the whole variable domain DVKVTQSSRYLVKRTGEKVFLECVQDMDHENMFWYRQDPGLGLRLIYFSYDVKMKEKGDIPEGYSVSREKKERFSLILESASTNQTSMYLCASSVWAGFVLAEAFFGQGTRLTVV.

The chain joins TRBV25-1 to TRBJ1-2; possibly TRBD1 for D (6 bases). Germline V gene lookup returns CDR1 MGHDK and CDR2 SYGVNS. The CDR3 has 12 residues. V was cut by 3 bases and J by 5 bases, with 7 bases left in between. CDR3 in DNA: TGTGCCAGCAGTGAGAGGGGGTATGGCTACACCTTC. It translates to CASSERGYGYTF.

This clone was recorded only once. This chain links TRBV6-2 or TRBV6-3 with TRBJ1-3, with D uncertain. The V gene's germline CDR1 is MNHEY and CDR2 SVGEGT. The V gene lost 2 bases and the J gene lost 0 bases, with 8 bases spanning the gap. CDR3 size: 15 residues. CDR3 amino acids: CASSYPSVSGNTIYF. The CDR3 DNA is TGTGCCAGCAGTTACCCATCGGTCTCTGGAAACACCATATATTTT.

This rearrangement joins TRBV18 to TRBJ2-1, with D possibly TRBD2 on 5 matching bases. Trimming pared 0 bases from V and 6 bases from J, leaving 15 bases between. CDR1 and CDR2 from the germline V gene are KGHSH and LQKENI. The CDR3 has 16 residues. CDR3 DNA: TGTGCCAGCTCACCACCCGGGGAACCGAGTAGCAATGAGCAGTTCTTC. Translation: CASSPPGEPSSNEQFF. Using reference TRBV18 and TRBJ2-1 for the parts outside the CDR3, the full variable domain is NAGVMQNPRHLVRRRGQEARLRCSPMKGHSHVYWYRQLPEEGLKFMVYLQKENIIDESGMPKERFSAEFPKEGPSILRIQQVVRGDSAAYFCASSPPGEPSSNEQFFGPGTRLTVL.

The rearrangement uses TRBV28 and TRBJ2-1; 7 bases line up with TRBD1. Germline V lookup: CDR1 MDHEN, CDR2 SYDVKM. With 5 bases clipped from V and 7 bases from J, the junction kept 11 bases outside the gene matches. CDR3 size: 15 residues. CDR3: CASSQSRQGFNEQFF. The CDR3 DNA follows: TGTGCCAGCAGTCAGAGCAGACAGGGTTTTAATGAGCAGTTCTTC.

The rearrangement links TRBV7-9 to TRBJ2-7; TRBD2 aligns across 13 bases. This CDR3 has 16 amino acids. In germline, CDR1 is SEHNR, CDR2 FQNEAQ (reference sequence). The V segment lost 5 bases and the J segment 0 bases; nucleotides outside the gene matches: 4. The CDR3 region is CASSLGLAGDSYEQYF. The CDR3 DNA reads TGTGCCAGCAGCCTCGGACTAGCGGGAGACTCCTACGAGCAGTACTTC.

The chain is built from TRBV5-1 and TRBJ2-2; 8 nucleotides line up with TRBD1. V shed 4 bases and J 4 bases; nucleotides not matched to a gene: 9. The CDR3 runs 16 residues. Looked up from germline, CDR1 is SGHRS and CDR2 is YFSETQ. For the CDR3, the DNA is TGCGCCAGCAGCCGATTTGGACAGGGAGGCACCGGGGAGCTGTTTTTT. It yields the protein CASSRFGQGGTGELFF.

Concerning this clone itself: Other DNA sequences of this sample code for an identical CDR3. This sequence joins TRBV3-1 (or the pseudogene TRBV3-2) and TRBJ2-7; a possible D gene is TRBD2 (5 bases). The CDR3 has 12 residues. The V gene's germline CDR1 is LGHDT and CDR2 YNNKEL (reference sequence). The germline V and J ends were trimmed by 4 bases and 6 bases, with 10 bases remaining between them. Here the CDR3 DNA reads TGTGCCAGCAGCCTACTAGGTGGCGAGCAGTACTTC. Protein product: CASSLLGGEQYF.

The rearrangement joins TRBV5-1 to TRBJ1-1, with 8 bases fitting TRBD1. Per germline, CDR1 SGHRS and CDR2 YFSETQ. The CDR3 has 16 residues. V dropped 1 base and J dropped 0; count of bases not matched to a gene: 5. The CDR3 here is CASSLSGGSMNTEAFF. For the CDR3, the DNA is TGCGCCAGCAGCTTGTCAGGGGGCAGCATGAACACTGAAGCTTTCTTT.

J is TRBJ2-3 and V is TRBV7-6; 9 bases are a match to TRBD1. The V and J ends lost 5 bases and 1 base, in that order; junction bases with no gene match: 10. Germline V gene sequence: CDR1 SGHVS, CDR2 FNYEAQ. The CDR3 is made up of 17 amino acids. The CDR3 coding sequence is TGTGCCAGCAGCCCCCGCCCAGGGACAGGGCGCACAGATACGCAGTATTTT. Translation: CASSPRPGTGRTDTQYF. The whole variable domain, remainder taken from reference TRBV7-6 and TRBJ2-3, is GAGVSQSPRYKVTKRGQDVALRCDPISGHVSLYWYRQALGQGPEFLTYFNYEAQQDKSGLPNDRFSAERPEGSISTLTIQRTEQRDSAMYRCASSPRPGTGRTDTQYFGPGTRLTVL.

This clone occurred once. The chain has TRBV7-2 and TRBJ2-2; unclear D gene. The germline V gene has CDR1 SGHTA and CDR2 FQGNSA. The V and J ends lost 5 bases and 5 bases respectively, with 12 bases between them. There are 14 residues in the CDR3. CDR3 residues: CASSLTSGTGELFF. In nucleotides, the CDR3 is TGTGCCAGCAGCCTTACCTCCGGGACCGGGGAGCTGTTTTTT.

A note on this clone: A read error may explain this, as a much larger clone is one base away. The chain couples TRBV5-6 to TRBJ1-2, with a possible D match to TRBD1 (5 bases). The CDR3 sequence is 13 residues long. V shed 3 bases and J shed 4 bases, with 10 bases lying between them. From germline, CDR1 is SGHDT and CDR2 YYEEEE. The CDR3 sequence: CASSSTGIYGYTF. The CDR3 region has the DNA TGTGCCAGCAGCTCCACAGGAATCTATGGCTACACCTTC.

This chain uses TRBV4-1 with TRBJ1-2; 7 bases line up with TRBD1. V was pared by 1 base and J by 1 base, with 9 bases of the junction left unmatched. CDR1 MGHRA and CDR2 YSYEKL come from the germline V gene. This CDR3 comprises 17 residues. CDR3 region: CASSQALRGAVNYGYTF. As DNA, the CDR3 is TGCGCCAGCAGCCAAGCGCTCAGGGGGGCCGTTAACTATGGCTACACCTTC.

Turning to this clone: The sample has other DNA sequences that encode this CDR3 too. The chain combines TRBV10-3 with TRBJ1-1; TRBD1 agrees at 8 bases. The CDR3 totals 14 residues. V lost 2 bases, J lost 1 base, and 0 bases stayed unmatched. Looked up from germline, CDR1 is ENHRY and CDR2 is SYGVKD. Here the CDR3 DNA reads TGTGCCATCAGTGAGGGACAGGGGAACACTGAAGCTTTCTTT. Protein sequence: CAISEGQGNTEAFF.

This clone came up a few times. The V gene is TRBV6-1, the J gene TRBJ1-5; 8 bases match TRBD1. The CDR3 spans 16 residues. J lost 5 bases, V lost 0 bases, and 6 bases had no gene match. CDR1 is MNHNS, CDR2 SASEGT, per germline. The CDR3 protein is CASSEAAGTGDQPQHF. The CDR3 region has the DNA TGTGCCAGCAGTGAAGCGGCCGGGACAGGAGATCAGCCCCAGCATTTT.

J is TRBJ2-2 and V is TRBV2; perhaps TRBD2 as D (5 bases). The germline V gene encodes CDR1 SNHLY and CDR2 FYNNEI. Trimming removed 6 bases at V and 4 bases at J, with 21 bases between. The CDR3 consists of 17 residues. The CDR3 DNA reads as TGTGCCAGCAGACAAAAGACGGGGTTGGGGAGCACCGGGGAGCTGTTTTTT. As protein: CASRQKTGLGSTGELFF.

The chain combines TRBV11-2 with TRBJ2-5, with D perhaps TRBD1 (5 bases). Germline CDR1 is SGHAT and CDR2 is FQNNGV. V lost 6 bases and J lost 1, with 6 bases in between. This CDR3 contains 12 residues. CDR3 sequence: CASRGPQETQYF. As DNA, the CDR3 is TGTGCCAGCAGGGGGCCCCAAGAGACCCAGTACTTC.

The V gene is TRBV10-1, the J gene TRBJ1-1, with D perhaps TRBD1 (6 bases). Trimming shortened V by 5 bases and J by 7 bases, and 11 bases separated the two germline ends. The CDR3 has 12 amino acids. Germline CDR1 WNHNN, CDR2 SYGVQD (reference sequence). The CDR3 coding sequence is TGCGCCAGCAGTCCCGGGACACGTGAAGCTTTCTTT. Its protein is CASSPGTREAFF.

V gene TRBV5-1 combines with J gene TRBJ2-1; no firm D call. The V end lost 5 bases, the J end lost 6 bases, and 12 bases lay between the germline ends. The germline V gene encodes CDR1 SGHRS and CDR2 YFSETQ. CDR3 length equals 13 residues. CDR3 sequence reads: CASRNSAANEQFF. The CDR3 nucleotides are TGCGCCAGCAGAAATTCGGCGGCCAATGAGCAGTTCTTC.

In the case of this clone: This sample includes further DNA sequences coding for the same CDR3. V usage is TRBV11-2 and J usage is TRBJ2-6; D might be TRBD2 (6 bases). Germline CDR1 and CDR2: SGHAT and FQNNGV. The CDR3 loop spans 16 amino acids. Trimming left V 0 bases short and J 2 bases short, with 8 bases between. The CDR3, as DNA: TGTGCCAGCAGCTTAGAAGGAGGGGCTGGGGCCAACGTCCTGACTTTC. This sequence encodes CASSLEGGAGANVLTF.